These 26 T cell receptor beta chains were all obtained from the same sample, sequenced in a study of STAT5B mutations in CD4+ large granular lymphocyte leukemia. Here immunoSEQ multiplex PCR was the method, and the copy in TCRdb shows in-frame clones only, minus some. The sample lists about 40,000 clones; approximately 84% were seen once. The source material was CD4+ T cells from blood buffy coats. The receptors derive from a human donor in good health.

The J gene is TRBJ2-7, the V gene TRBV5-4, with D perhaps TRBD1 (5 bases). The CDR3 spans 15 residues. Trimming cost V 9 bases and J 6 bases, with 25 bases left between them. Germline CDR1 and CDR2: SGHNT and YYREEE (reference sequence). CDR3 protein: CAITPRQTSVPEQYF. The CDR3 nucleotides read TGTGCCATAACTCCTCGACAGACCTCTGTTCCCGAGCAGTACTTC.

V gene TRBV6-5 combines with J gene TRBJ2-3; D perhaps matches TRBD2 (5 bases). Deletions cut 4 bases from V and 8 bases from J, with 19 bases between. Germline V gene sequence: CDR1 MNHEY, CDR2 SVGAGI. This CDR3 spans 15 amino acids. CDR3 sequence reads: CASSSSLGPGGTQYF. The CDR3, as DNA: TGTGCCAGCAGTTCTAGCCTCGGCCCCGGTGGTACGCAGTATTTT.

The table lists this clone with a few counts. The rearrangement joins TRBV5-6 to TRBJ1-2, with 8 bases matching TRBD1. Germline V gives CDR1 SGHDT, CDR2 YYEEEE. Losses at the gene ends were 3 bases for V and 6 bases for J; bases not matched to a gene: 4. The CDR3 is 13 residues long. CDR3 residues: CASSSGQGNGYTF. The DNA of the CDR3 is TGTGCCAGCAGCTCAGGACAGGGTAATGGCTACACCTTC.

V and J are TRBV6-1 and TRBJ2-7, with TRBD2 as a possible D gene (6 bases). The CDR3 loop spans 15 amino acids. Germline V lookup: CDR1 MNHNS, CDR2 SASEGT. V was clipped by 0 bases and J by 2 bases, with 11 bases between them. This CDR3 is CASSEARRGTYEQYF. CDR3 nucleotide sequence: TGTGCCAGCAGTGAAGCGAGGCGGGGCACCTACGAGCAGTACTTC.

The chain joins TRBV4-1 to TRBJ2-2; 8 bases align to TRBD1. This CDR3 has 17 residues. CDR1 is MGHRA and CDR2 is YSYEKL in the germline V gene. V gave up 0 bases and J gave up 2 bases; unmatched junction bases: 5. The CDR3, as DNA: TGCGCCAGCAGCCAAGAATCCCAGGGGGCAAACACCGGGGAGCTGTTTTTT. It specifies CASSQESQGANTGELFF.

The chain recombines TRBV11-2 with TRBJ2-2, with no clear D. Germline V lookup: CDR1 SGHAT, CDR2 FQNNGV. The V end was cut by 1 base, the J end by 1 base, with 7 bases between. The CDR3 contains 15 residues. CDR3 in DNA: TGTGCCAGCAGCTTAGGAGGCAGGAACACCGGGGAGCTGTTTTTT. Translated, it gives CASSLGGRNTGELFF.

There are a few counts of this clone. The V gene is TRBV6-1, the J gene TRBJ2-5, with 10 bases aligning to TRBD2. The CDR3 runs 19 residues. Germline loops: CDR1 MNHNS, CDR2 SASEGT. Trimming removed 1 base from V and 2 bases from J; junction bases left unmatched: 13. The CDR3 DNA follows: TGTGCCAGCAGTGAAGAAGGTCCCAAGCGGGGGGGTGGGCAAGAGACCCAGTACTTC. Translating gives CASSEEGPKRGGGQETQYF.

The chain joins TRBV5-1 to TRBJ2-3, with D tentatively TRBD1 or TRBD2 (5 bases each). The V and J ends lost 2 bases and 0 bases respectively, with 13 bases between them. This CDR3 has 16 amino acids. Germline V CDR1 and CDR2: SGHRS, YFSETQ. CDR3: CASSFSGLSSTDTQYF. The CDR3 coding sequence is TGCGCCAGCAGCTTTTCGGGGCTCAGTAGCACAGATACGCAGTATTTT.

The genes are TRBV19 and TRBJ1-2, with a weak D call TRBD1 (5 bases). The CDR3 extends over 16 amino acids. Germline CDR1 and CDR2: LNHDA and SQIVND (reference sequence). With 3 bases removed from V and 4 bases from J, the gap between germline ends came to 18 bases. The chain's CDR3 is CASSIGVGGRSYGYTF. CDR3 bases: TGTGCCAGTAGTATCGGGGTCGGGGGTCGATCCTATGGCTACACCTTC.

This chain connects TRBV10-3 to TRBJ2-5; a weak D match, TRBD2 (6 bases). The CDR3 extends over 16 amino acids. Per the germline V gene, CDR1 is ENHRY and CDR2 is SYGVKD. V lost 2 bases and J 4 bases, leaving 17 bases between the germline ends. The CDR3 DNA follows: TGTGCCATCAGTGAGCCAAGGGCGGGGTTCGGAGAGACCCAGTACTTC. It specifies CAISEPRAGFGETQYF.

This chain joins TRBV4-2 and TRBJ1-4; D ambiguous. The CDR3 runs 14 residues. The germline V and J ends were trimmed by 1 base and 5 bases, with 8 bases remaining between them. Germline CDR1 LGHNA, CDR2 YNFKEQ. In DNA, the CDR3 is TGTGCCAGCAGCCAAGGGACGGGAAATGAAAAACTGTTTTTT. It specifies CASSQGTGNEKLFF.

This clone was seen a few times. The rearrangement uses TRBV2 and TRBJ1-2, with TRBD1 matching 10 bases. Germline V CDR1 and CDR2: SNHLY, FYNNEI. The length of the CDR3 is 15 residues. V shed 3 bases and J 6 bases; nucleotides not matched to a gene: 7. The CDR3 reads CASSDDRGLYDGYTF. As DNA, the CDR3 is TGTGCCAGCAGTGATGACAGGGGGCTTTATGATGGCTACACCTTC.

This rearrangement joins TRBV7-9 to TRBJ1-5; maybe TRBD1 (5 bases). Trimming took off 1 base at V and 6 bases at J, with 10 bases between the two ends. CDR1 is SEHNR and CDR2 is FQNEAQ in the germline V gene (reference sequence). CDR3 length: 14 residues. CDR3 residues: CASSLGQGGQPQHF. DNA for the CDR3: TGTGCCAGCAGCTTAGGGCAGGGAGGTCAGCCCCAGCATTTT. Supplemented by reference TRBV7-9 and TRBJ1-5, the full variable domain reads DTGVSQNPRHKITKRGQNVTFRCDPISEHNRLYWYRQTLGQGPEFLTYFQNEAQLEKSRLLSDRFSAERPKGSFSTLEIQRTEQGDSAMYLCASSLGQGGQPQHFGDGTRLSIL.

The chain has TRBV28 and TRBJ2-1; 11 bases align to TRBD2. This CDR3 spans 16 amino acids. CDR1 is MDHEN and CDR2 is SYDVKM in the germline V gene. V lost 8 bases, J lost 3 bases, and 9 bases stayed unmatched. The CDR3 coding sequence is TGTGCCAGCGGATCCGGGACTAGCGGAAGCTACAATGAGCAGTTCTTC. Its protein product is CASGSGTSGSYNEQFF.

This clone was seen a few times. The CDR3 bases are TGTGCCAGCCGGTCGACAGGGAGCACCGGGGAGCTGTTTTTT. Its translation is CASRSTGSTGELFF. The rearrangement uses TRBV6-4 and TRBJ2-2; 7 bases match TRBD1. This CDR3 region has 14 residues. Germline CDR1 is MRHNA and CDR2 is SNTAGT. The V and J ends lost 8 bases and 4 bases, in that order; junction bases with no gene match: 7.

This chain links TRBV11-2 with TRBJ1-3, with TRBD1 matching over 8 bases. The V gene's germline CDR1 is SGHAT and CDR2 FQNNGV. J was trimmed by 1 base and V by 5 bases; bases with no gene match: 7. CDR3 length equals 16 residues. CDR3 region: CASSRARGPSGNTIYF. The CDR3 region has the DNA TGTGCCAGCAGCAGAGCCAGGGGGCCTTCTGGAAACACCATATATTTT. The full variable domain, its missing parts supplied by reference TRBV11-2 and TRBJ1-3, is EAGVAQSPRYKIIEKRQSVAFWCNPISGHATLYWYQQILGQGPKLLIQFQNNGVVDDSQLPKDRFSAERLKGVDSTLKIQPAKLEDSAVYLCASSRARGPSGNTIYFGEGSWLTVV.

The chain uses TRBV11-2 and TRBJ2-2; a weak D match, TRBD1 (6 bases). The length of the CDR3 is 13 residues. Germline values: CDR1 SGHAT, CDR2 FQNNGV. V lost 5 bases and J 7 bases, leaving 11 bases between the germline ends. CDR3 coding DNA: TGTGCCAGCAGCATCAGGGGTATCGGGGAGCTGTTTTTT. Residues: CASSIRGIGELFF.

This clone was detected once. Mismatch with germline at one junction end may stem from a read error. The chain employs TRBV18 and TRBJ2-7, with D possibly being TRBD2 (6 bases). The CDR3 length is 9 residues. Looked up from germline, CDR1 is KGHSH and CDR2 is LQKENI. The CDR3 bases are TGTGCCAGCCTGAGCGCGGGGTTCTTC. Translated, it gives CASLSAGFF.

The rearrangement links TRBV9 to TRBJ1-3, with D unclear. CDR3 length: 13 amino acids. Between the trimmed V and J ends, which lost 0 bases and 2 bases, there was a span of 3 bases. In germline, CDR1 is SGDLS, CDR2 YYNGEE. The CDR3 region is CASSVGTGNTIYF. The CDR3 region has the DNA TGTGCCAGCAGCGTAGGAACTGGAAACACCATATATTTT.

The chain combines TRBV25-1 with TRBJ1-2; no clear D. This CDR3 region has 15 residues. The V gene's germline CDR1 is MGHDK and CDR2 SYGVNS. V lost 4 bases, J lost 5 bases, and 17 bases lay in between. CDR3 nucleotide sequence: TGTGCCAGCAGTGGAATTCTGGGCAGCCAGTATGGCTACACCTTC. This encodes CASSGILGSQYGYTF.

The chain employs TRBV11-2 and TRBJ2-3, with 7 bases that match TRBD1. Germline loops: CDR1 SGHAT, CDR2 FQNNGV. This CDR3 has 16 residues. V lost 0 bases, J lost 0 bases, and 3 bases stayed unmatched. The CDR3 nucleotides are TGTGCCAGCAGCTTAGATTCGGACAGGAGCACAGATACGCAGTATTTT. It codes for CASSLDSDRSTDTQYF.

The chain combines TRBV28 with TRBJ1-2; 7 bases map to TRBD1. After removal of 5 bases from V and 3 bases from J, the junction contained 3 bases not matched to a gene. This CDR3 region has 13 residues. Per the germline V gene, CDR1 is MDHEN and CDR2 is SYDVKM. The DNA for the CDR3 is TGTGCCAGCAGTACAGGGGTTGACTATGGCTACACCTTC. Amino acids: CASSTGVDYGYTF.

This chain joins TRBV7-2 and TRBJ2-1; D gene ambiguous. CDR1 SGHTA and CDR2 FQGNSA come from the germline V gene. Trimming removed 5 bases at V and 2 bases at J, with 10 bases between. The CDR3 is 14 amino acids. The DNA for the CDR3 is TGTGCCAGCAGCCCTCCCGCAACCTACAATGAGCAGTTCTTC. Encoded protein: CASSPPATYNEQFF.

The chain uses TRBV10-3 and TRBJ1-1, with TRBD1 as a possible D gene (6 bases). This CDR3 comprises 15 residues. V gave up 10 bases and J gave up 3 bases, with 21 bases separating them. Germline CDR1 and CDR2: ENHRY and SYGVKD. CDR3 loop: CATKGSTEGDTEAFF. In DNA form, the CDR3 reads TGTGCCACAAAAGGGAGCACCGAGGGGGACACTGAAGCTTTCTTT.

The CDR3 reads CASGGLVYNEQFF. The CDR3 DNA sequence: TGTGCCAGCGGGGGCCTCGTCTACAATGAGCAGTTCTTC. J is TRBJ2-1 and V is TRBV19, with D perhaps assigned TRBD1 or TRBD2 (6 bases each). Trimming took 9 bases from V and 3 from J, leaving 12 bases between them. This CDR3 is 13 amino acids long. The germline V gene encodes CDR1 LNHDA and CDR2 SQIVND (reference sequence).

The rearrangement links TRBV9 to TRBJ1-2, with a weak D call TRBD1 (5 bases). Trimming pared 4 bases from V and 3 bases from J, leaving 19 bases between. The CDR3 has 16 residues. CDR1 and CDR2 (germline): SGDLS, YYNGEE. The CDR3 bases are TGTGCCAGCAGCCGGAAGACAGTCTCTGGGCACTATGGCTACACCTTC. It specifies CASSRKTVSGHYGYTF.